This T cell receptor beta chain is from a study of technical replicates of blood from a handful of donors. Generated by immunoSEQ multiplex PCR, the TCRdb table keeps only in-frame clones and is missing some. Of approximately 73,000 clones in the sample, 85% to 95% were seen once. The CDR3 has 16 residues. Germline V lookup: CDR1 SGHAT, CDR2 FQNNGV. J lost 4 bases, V lost 1 base, and 6 bases had no gene match. The J gene is TRBJ2-1, the V gene TRBV11-2; 8 bases map to TRBD2. The sequence was obtained from a human donor in good health. Sequences were obtained from T cells isolated from PBMCs. The CDR3: CASSLGTSRLYNEQFF. The CDR3 bases are TGTGCCAGCAGCTTAGGGACTAGCCGCCTTTACAATGAGCAGTTCTTC.